This T cell receptor (beta chain) comes out of a study of T cell changes during pregnancy in multiple sclerosis. Profiling relied on immunoSEQ multiplex PCR, and the TCRdb table lists in-frame clones only, not all of them. This sample has tens of thousands of clones, with approximately 90% found just once. The sample consisted of peripheral blood, taken before pregnancy. This TCR came from a female donor with multiple sclerosis, enrolled in a pregnancy study.

Written as DNA, the CDR3 is TGTGCCAGCAGTTACTCGGTGGTAGTCTCCTACAATGAGCAGTTCTTC. Protein product: CASSYSVVVSYNEQFF. This chain uses TRBV6-5 with TRBJ2-1; D is undetermined. Between the trimmed V and J ends, which lost 0 bases and 0 bases, there was a span of 9 bases. This CDR3 is built from 16 residues. Germline-derived CDR1 and CDR2 are MNHEY and SVGAGI.